This TCR beta chain was captured by sequencing in a study of CXCR3-negative and CXCR3-positive naive CD8 T cells. Germline assignment: CDR1 SGHAT and CDR2 FQNNGV. This CDR3 is 12 amino acids long. Notes on this clonotype: The antigen remains unidentified.

The study, taken as a whole, reports: In CXCR3-positive naive cells, the TRB CDR3s were more hydrophobic than in CXCR3-negative naive cells.

UMI-labeled 5' RACE TRB cDNA libraries were prepared from the cells. TCRdb reprocessed the 5' RACE reads and reports one entry per CDR3 protein, with no DNA. The sample has around 150,000 distinct CDR3 sequences, and its top ten clones hold 0.4% to 0.5%. 300,000 cells per CD8+ T cell subset were flow-sorted in triplicate. The J gene is TRBJ1-2, the V gene TRBV11-2. This sequence was found in a human donor in good health. Some clones in this sample may be carry-over from other donors' samples. Sample: naive CXCR3+ CD8+ T cells from blood. Subset here: CD45RO-CCR7+CD27+CD95- naive CD8+ T cells expressing CXCR3 (TNR3+). This CDR3 reads CASSSSGYGYTF.